This T cell receptor beta chain was captured by sequencing in a study of response to subunit inactivated influenza vaccine. General study points: Few new T cells, the authors suggested, are recruited by each seasonal influenza vaccination.

The CDR3 is made up of 16 amino acids. With 6 bases removed from V and 2 bases from J, the gap between germline ends came to 21 bases. CDR1 and CDR2 from the germline V gene are DFQATT and SNEGSKA (reference sequence). A note on this clonotype: Its antigen remains unidentified.

TCRdb recomputed calls from the RT-PCR reads with MiXCR, one row per CDR3 protein. The repertoire has 500,000 to 600,000 distinct CDR3 sequences, about 8% of them found once; the top ten carry 13%. The sample in question was PBMCs from blood, obtained around 2 years after vaccination. This chain joins TRBV20-1 and TRBJ2-3; D is perhaps TRBD2 (6 bases). This sequence originates from a man aged 50 to 75 who received an inactivated influenza vaccine. CDR3 coding DNA: TGCAGTGCCCCGACCCCGCGGCGGGAAAACACAGATACGCAGTATTTT. This codes for CSAPTPRRENTDTQYF.